These T cell receptor beta chains were read from a single sample in a study of CD8 T cells in ankylosing spondylitis. Each CDR3 protein is one row after TCRdb ran MiXCR on the 5' RACE reads. The repertoire consists of 150,000 to 200,000 distinct CDR3 sequences, with 13% occurring once and the leading ten covering around 10%. The sequenced sample consisted of blood, either unsorted or a sorted T cell fraction (not recorded which). All receptors come from a female donor with ankylosing spondylitis or in good health (not recorded which). CDR3s include the opening cysteine and the closing phenylalanine or tryptophan. The D gene is left open where the match is weak. Size is omitted from some rows. Given values are once, few, many or a class for expanded clones.

TRBJ1-5	many	TRBD1	TRBV20-1	CSASSRDRGLQPQHF	TGCAGTGCTAGTTCCAGGGACAGGGGGCTGCAGCCCCAGCATTTT
TRBJ2-5	many	-	TRBV9	CASSVAGGETQYF	TGTGCCAGCAGCGTAGCTGGTGGAGAGACCCAGTACTTC
TRBJ2-3	many	-	TRBV5-1	CASSLIDTQYF	TGTGCCAGCAGTTTAATAGATACGCAGTATTTT
TRBJ2-5	many	-	TRBV5-1	CASSLDGRPQETQYF	TGCGCCAGCAGCTTGGACGGCAGACCCCAAGAGACCCAGTACTTC
TRBJ1-1	-	-	TRBV7-8	CASSFLGARVDTEAFF	TGTGCCAGCAGCTTTCTCGGGGCGCGCGTGGACACTGAAGCTTTCTTT
TRBJ1-5	-	TRBD1	TRBV20-1	CSARDPRQGRNQPQHF	TGCAGTGCTAGAGACCCACGACAGGGGAGAAATCAGCCCCAGCATTTT
TRBJ1-1	many	-	TRBV15	CATSRDGGSWWDTEAFF	TGTGCCACCAGCAGAGATGGGGGCAGTTGGTGGGACACTGAAGCTTTCTTT
TRBJ1-1	many	TRBD1	TRBV4-2	CASSPGGTGAQEKNTEAFF	TGTGCCAGCAGCCCTGGGGGCACAGGGGCGCAGGAAAAGAACACTGAAGCTTTCTTT
TRBJ1-1	many	-	TRBV29-1	CSAIISSGTEAFF	TGCAGCGCCATCATCTCATCGGGCACTGAAGCTTTCTTT
TRBJ2-7	few	TRBD2	TRBV7-2	CASSREGRGIYEQYF	TGTGCCAGCAGCCGGGAGGGAAGGGGGATTTACGAGCAGTACTTC
TRBJ1-1	many	-	TRBV25-1	CASSVGITTEAFF	TGTGCCAGCAGTGTGGGGATAACCACTGAAGCTTTCTTT
TRBJ1-4	many	TRBD1	TRBV5-1	CASSTGDRGEKLFF	TGCGCCAGCAGTACCGGGGACAGGGGGGAAAAACTGTTTTTT
TRBJ2-1	many	-	TRBV6-2/TRBV6-3	CASSYILGGGGPSSYNEQFF	TGTGCCAGCAGTTACATTCTGGGGGGCGGGGGACCCAGCTCCTACAATGAGCAGTTCTTC
TRBJ2-2	few	TRBD1	TRBV12-5	CASGSPGQGVQNTGELFF	TGTGCTAGTGGTTCTCCGGGACAGGGGGTCCAGAACACCGGGGAGCTGTTTTTT
TRBJ2-1	many	-	TRBV29-1	CSVELEASYNEQFF	TGCAGCGTTGAACTGGAGGCCTCCTACAATGAGCAGTTCTTC
TRBJ1-2	few	-	TRBV18	CASSPRTGLDYGYTF	TGTGCCAGCTCACCACGAACGGGTCTAGACTATGGCTACACCTTC
TRBJ2-2	many	-	TRBV4-2	CASSQAKVSGNTGELFF	TGTGCCAGCAGCCAAGCGAAAGTTAGCGGGAACACCGGGGAGCTGTTTTTT
TRBJ1-2	few	-	TRBV20-1	CSARDRGSGWYGYTF	TGCAGTGCTAGAGATCGGGGGTCCGGGTGGTATGGCTACACCTTC
TRBJ2-6	few	TRBD1	TRBV4-2	CASSEDRGRSGANVLTF	TGTGCCAGCAGCGAGGACAGGGGAAGATCCGGGGCCAACGTCCTGACTTTC
TRBJ1-5	few	-	TRBV6-1	CASSERGRGQPQHF	TGTGCCAGCAGTGAGAGGGGAAGGGGTCAGCCCCAGCATTTT
TRBJ1-1	-	-	TRBV9	CASSVAVGPMNTEAFF	TGTGCCAGCAGCGTAGCTGTAGGGCCCATGAACACTGAAGCTTTCTTT
TRBJ1-1	many	-	TRBV5-1	CASSLGAEAFF	TGCGCCAGCAGCCTGGGAGCTGAAGCTTTCTTT
TRBJ2-1	many	TRBD1	TRBV28	CASSSRDSRNEQFF	TGTGCCAGCAGTAGCCGGGACAGTCGCAATGAGCAGTTCTTC
TRBJ2-2	many	-	TRBV6-4	CASSEAHTSNTGELFF	TGTGCCAGCAGTGAGGCCCACACATCGAACACCGGGGAGCTGTTTTTT
TRBJ1-1	many	-	TRBV11-2	CASSLVMGANTEAFF	TGTGCCAGCAGCTTAGTAATGGGGGCGAACACTGAAGCTTTCTTT
TRBJ2-5	few	-	TRBV24-1	CATSVEETQYF	TGTGCCACCAGTGTTGAGGAGACCCAGTACTTC
TRBJ1-4	many	TRBD1	TRBV7-6	CASSLVGTGVEKLFF	TGTGCCAGCAGCTTAGTTGGGACAGGGGTTGAAAAACTGTTTTTT